These 28 T cell receptor beta chains came from one sample sequenced in a study of response to subunit inactivated influenza vaccine. TCRdb re-analysed the RT-PCR reads in MiXCR, keeping a single row per CDR3 protein. The sample has 500,000 to 600,000 distinct CDR3 sequences, 15% to 20% seen once. The sequencing here drew on CD4+ T cells sorted from PBMCs, taken roughly 24 months after vaccination. These receptors all come from a man between 50 and 69 years old who received an inactivated influenza vaccine.

This clonotype showed up many times. The chain joins TRBV6-2 or TRBV6-3 to TRBJ2-1; unclear D gene. V was shortened by 5 bases and J by 3 bases, with 5 bases between the two germline ends. This CDR3 has 12 amino acids. Germline CDR1 MNHEY, CDR2 SVGEGT. CDR3 amino acids: CASSRLYNEQFF. The CDR3 coding sequence is TGTGCCAGCAGTCGTCTCTACAATGAGCAGTTCTTC.

This clonotype was counted a few times. The genes are TRBV7-8 and TRBJ1-1; D remains unclear. The CDR3 loop spans 14 amino acids. V lost 2 bases, J lost 2 bases, and 9 bases lay in between. Germline V gene lookup returns CDR1 SGHVS and CDR2 FQNEAQ. Here the CDR3 reads CASSLIVTNTEAFF. The CDR3 DNA is TGTGCCAGCAGCTTAATAGTGACAAACACTGAAGCTTTCTTT.

This clonotype was picked up a small number of times. The J gene is TRBJ2-3, the V gene TRBV2, with 9 bases fitting TRBD2. Germline-derived CDR1 and CDR2 are SNHLY and FYNNEI. J gave up 4 bases and V 4 bases, and 6 bases lay outside the gene matches. This CDR3 comprises 15 residues. CDR3 sequence (DNA): TGTGCCAGCAGTGGTGGGACTAGCTGGGCAGATACGCAGTATTTT. Its translation: CASSGGTSWADTQYF.

This clonotype was detected a few times. This chain uses TRBV5-1 with TRBJ2-7; D is possibly TRBD2 (6 bases). Germline V CDR1 and CDR2: SGHRS, YFSETQ. The CDR3 spans 12 residues. V gave up 3 bases and J gave up 6 bases, with 10 bases separating them. Written as DNA, the CDR3 is TGCGCCAGCAGCTCCAACGGGGGCGAGCAGTACTTC. This sequence encodes CASSSNGGEQYF. The variable domain in full, with the rest retrieved from reference TRBV5-1 and TRBJ2-7, is KAGVTQTPRYLIKTRGQQVTLSCSPISGHRSVSWYQQTPGQGLQFLFEYFSETQRNKGNFPGRFSGRQFSNSRSEMNVSTLELGDSALYLCASSSNGGEQYFGPGTRLTVT.

This chain links TRBV4-3 with TRBJ2-3, with D perhaps TRBD2 (5 bases). V was clipped by 3 bases and J by 4 bases, with 17 bases between them. CDR1 is LGHNA and CDR2 is YSLEER in the germline V gene. The CDR3 is 16 amino acids. DNA for the CDR3: TGCGCCAGCAGCCAGTTACGTTTGGGGAGCCCAGATACGCAGTATTTT. As protein: CASSQLRLGSPDTQYF.

The chain links TRBV15 to TRBJ2-1, with D possibly matching TRBD2 (6 bases). V shed 0 bases and J shed 4 bases, with 10 bases lying between them. CDR1 LNHNV and CDR2 YYDKDF come from the germline V gene (reference sequence). The CDR3 has 15 residues. CDR3 sequence: CATSRDPGLYNEQFF. Here the CDR3 DNA reads TGTGCCACCAGCAGAGATCCGGGACTGTACAATGAGCAGTTCTTC.

This clonotype was counted between two and nine times. The chain employs TRBV20-1 and TRBJ2-7; D unclear. CDR1 is DFQATT and CDR2 is SNEGSKA in the germline V gene (reference sequence). The CDR3 totals 12 residues. With 1 base removed from V and 6 bases from J, the gap between germline ends came to 10 bases. As DNA, the CDR3 is TGCAGTGCTAGAGGCCAACTTGGCGAGCAGTACTTC. Protein product: CSARGQLGEQYF.

Only a few counts were recorded for this clonotype. The V and J genes are TRBV11-2 and TRBJ1-4, with a tentative D call TRBD1 (6 bases). The CDR3 is made up of 15 amino acids. The V gene's germline CDR1 is SGHAT and CDR2 FQNNGV. The V end lost 3 bases, the J end lost 4 bases, and 12 bases lay between the germline ends. This CDR3 is CASSLDGQRNEKLFF. CDR3 nucleotide sequence: TGTGCCAGCAGCTTGGACGGACAGCGTAATGAAAAACTGTTTTTT.

The chain is built from TRBV4-3 and TRBJ1-2; 7 bases are shared with TRBD1. CDR1 is LGHNA and CDR2 is YSLEER in the germline V gene. J lost 3 bases, V lost 1 base, and 2 bases had no gene match. The CDR3 length is 14 residues. CDR3: CASSQGDSDYGYTF. CDR3 nucleotide sequence: TGCGCCAGCAGCCAAGGGGACAGCGACTATGGCTACACCTTC.

This clonotype showed up just a few times. CDR3 coding DNA: TGTGCCAGCAGTTACTCTGGACAGGGGAATTCACCCCTCCACTTT. Amino acid sequence: CASSYSGQGNSPLHF. The chain is built from TRBV6-5 and TRBJ1-6; 9 bases align to TRBD1. The V segment lost 0 bases and the J segment 7 bases; nucleotides outside the gene matches: 1. The CDR3 runs 15 residues. Germline CDR1 and CDR2: MNHEY and SVGAGI.

This chain links TRBV6-2 or TRBV6-3 with TRBJ2-5; 7 bases line up with TRBD1. V was pared by 7 bases and J by 0 bases, with 2 bases of the junction left unmatched. Germline V CDR1 and CDR2: MNHEY, SVGEGT. The CDR3 consists of 13 residues. This chain's CDR3 is CASKGANQETQYF. For the CDR3, the DNA is TGTGCCAGCAAGGGGGCAAACCAAGAGACCCAGTACTTC.

This clonotype has just a few counts. The chain recombines TRBV4-1 with TRBJ2-2, with D possibly TRBD2 on 6 matching bases. V shed 3 bases and J shed 13 bases, with 15 bases lying between them. CDR3 length equals 13 residues. The germline V gene encodes CDR1 MGHRA and CDR2 YSYEKL. Here the CDR3 DNA reads TGCGCCAGCAGCCAGGCGGTGGAGGGGAGGCTGTTTTTT. The encoded protein is CASSQAVEGRLFF.

There are many counts of this clonotype. The rearrangement uses TRBV11-3 and TRBJ2-1; tentative D call: TRBD2 (5 bases). V lost 4 bases, J lost 8 bases, and 9 bases lay in between. In germline, CDR1 is SGHNT, CDR2 YENEEA. The CDR3 extends over 12 amino acids. CDR3 residues: CASSSDGDEQFF. In DNA, the CDR3 is TGTGCCAGCAGCTCGGACGGGGATGAGCAGTTCTTC. Variable domain in full (rest from reference TRBV11-3 and TRBJ2-1): EAGVVQSPRYKIIEKKQPVAFWCNPISGHNTLYWYLQNLGQGPELLIRYENEEAVDDSQLPKDRFSAERLKGVDSTLKIQPAELGDSAVYLCASSSDGDEQFFGPGTRLTVL.

V is TRBV25-1 and J is TRBJ2-7; D remains unclear. Trimming shortened V by 1 base and J by 7 bases, and 5 bases separated the two germline ends. The CDR3 consists of 11 residues. In germline, CDR1 is MGHDK, CDR2 SYGVNS. CDR3: CASSEFREQYF. The CDR3 bases are TGTGCCAGCAGTGAATTCAGAGAGCAGTACTTC.

This clonotype was detected only a few times. The chain is built from TRBV20-1 and TRBJ2-3, with 7 bases fitting TRBD1. This CDR3 is 14 amino acids long. In germline, CDR1 is DFQATT, CDR2 SNEGSKA (reference sequence). With V trimmed by 4 bases and J by 4 bases, 8 bases remained unmatched. The CDR3 loop reads CSAIEQGRADTQYF. As DNA, the CDR3 is TGCAGTGCTATAGAACAGGGGAGAGCAGATACGCAGTATTTT.

The chain links TRBV4-2 to TRBJ2-5; 8 bases align to TRBD2. Unmatched junction bases numbered 9, after V lost 4 bases and J lost 5 bases. This CDR3 is 15 amino acids long. Looked up from germline, CDR1 is LGHNA and CDR2 is YNFKEQ. DNA for the CDR3: TGTGCCAGCAGCCCGGAAGCGGGGGAGCGGGAGACCCAGTACTTC. Translation: CASSPEAGERETQYF.

This sequence joins TRBV14 and TRBJ1-1; weak D call: TRBD1 (6 bases). This CDR3 has 15 amino acids. V was pared by 4 bases and J by 2 bases, with 14 bases between. Looked up from germline, CDR1 is SGHDN and CDR2 is FVKESK. Written as DNA, the CDR3 is TGTGCCAGCAGCCGAATCGGACAGTCCAACACTGAAGCTTTCTTT. This encodes CASSRIGQSNTEAFF.

This clonotype came up a few times. The rearrangement joins TRBV20-1 to TRBJ1-6; D call uncertain. The CDR3 is 13 residues long. Germline-derived CDR1 and CDR2 are DFQATT and SNEGSKA (reference sequence). V lost 4 bases, J lost 4 bases, and 8 bases lay in between. CDR3 nucleotide sequence: TGCAGTGCTATACCCAATTATAATTCACCCCTCCACTTT. Translated: CSAIPNYNSPLHF.

V usage is TRBV30 and J usage is TRBJ2-5; D is unclear. Germline V gene sequence: CDR1 GTSNPN, CDR2 SVGIG (reference sequence). Trimming pared 2 bases from V and 5 bases from J, leaving 15 bases between. This CDR3 is built from 14 residues. CDR3 loop: CAWSILGHGETQYF. CDR3 in DNA: TGTGCCTGGAGTATATTGGGCCACGGGGAGACCCAGTACTTC.

The J gene is TRBJ2-1, the V gene TRBV6-5; D perhaps matches TRBD2 (6 bases). This CDR3 region has 15 residues. Germline V lookup: CDR1 MNHEY, CDR2 SVGAGI. Trimming pared 0 bases from V and 5 bases from J, leaving 11 bases between. CDR3 sequence: CASSYSRTINNEQFF. CDR3 in DNA: TGTGCCAGCAGTTACTCGCGGACTATCAACAATGAGCAGTTCTTC.

V is TRBV20-1 and J is TRBJ1-2; no definite D call. The V gene lost 7 bases and the J gene lost 8 bases, with 8 bases spanning the gap. The CDR3 consists of 9 residues. The germline V gene encodes CDR1 DFQATT and CDR2 SNEGSKA (reference sequence). CDR3 coding DNA: TGCAGTGGGATTCTGGGCTACACCTTC. It specifies CSGILGYTF.

The sample holds many counts of this clonotype. This chain links TRBV5-6 with TRBJ2-5; TRBD2 aligns across 12 bases. Germline V gives CDR1 SGHDT, CDR2 YYEEEE. CDR3 length equals 15 residues. Losses at the gene ends were 1 base for V and 5 bases for J; bases not matched to a gene: 3. The CDR3 region is CASSLLAGGQETQYF. CDR3 coding DNA: TGTGCCAGCAGCTTGCTAGCGGGGGGGCAGGAGACCCAGTACTTC.

V and J are TRBV5-1 and TRBJ1-2, with 9 bases aligning to TRBD1. V dropped 4 bases and J dropped 4; count of bases not matched to a gene: 8. The CDR3 runs to 15 residues. Germline V gene lookup returns CDR1 SGHRS and CDR2 YFSETQ. Written as DNA, the CDR3 is TGCGCCAGCAGCAATGGGACAGGGACGAGCTATGGCTACACCTTC. Translating gives CASSNGTGTSYGYTF.

V is TRBV6-1 and J is TRBJ2-7; no clear D. The CDR3 runs 13 residues. V was trimmed by 9 bases and J by 2 bases, leaving 14 bases between them. The V gene's germline CDR1 is MNHNS and CDR2 SASEGT. The CDR3 DNA reads as TGTGCCAGTTGGGCATCAACAACCTACGAGCAGTACTTC. Amino acids: CASWASTTYEQYF.

This clonotype was seen a few times. The chain carries TRBV15 and TRBJ2-4; 7 bases agree with TRBD1. With 5 bases clipped from V and 3 bases from J, the junction kept 7 bases outside the gene matches. The CDR3 consists of 15 residues. The germline CDR1 and CDR2 sequences are LNHNV and YYDKDF (reference sequence). The CDR3 is CATSEQGSIKNIQYF. The DNA for the CDR3 is TGTGCCACCAGCGAACAGGGGTCAATCAAAAACATTCAGTACTTC.

This clonotype was counted between two and nine times. The chain combines TRBV27 with TRBJ1-1; TRBD1 might be the D (6 bases). There are 15 residues in the CDR3. In germline, CDR1 is MNHEY, CDR2 SMNVEV (reference sequence). Trimming stripped 0 bases from V and 0 bases from J, with 8 bases between. The CDR3 DNA reads TGTGCCAGCAGTTTATCGGCAGGGGTGAACACTGAAGCTTTCTTT. Amino acids: CASSLSAGVNTEAFF.

This clonotype has a handful of counts. Just one base apart from a much larger clone, this may be a read error. The chain is built from TRBV7-8 and TRBJ2-7, with D possibly TRBD1 on 5 matching bases. The CDR3 is made up of 12 amino acids. Germline-derived CDR1 and CDR2 are SGHVS and FQNEAQ. CDR3 sequence reads: CASRLGAYEQYF. The CDR3 bases are TGTGCCAGCCGCTTAGGGGCCTACGAGCAGTACTTC.

The chain is built from TRBV30 and TRBJ2-7; D possibly corresponds to TRBD1 (5 bases). The CDR3 has 13 amino acids. Trimming pared 1 base from V and 0 bases from J, leaving 7 bases between. The germline V gene encodes CDR1 GTSNPN and CDR2 SVGIG (reference sequence). CDR3: CAWSEGDSYEQYF. Written as DNA, the CDR3 is TGTGCCTGGAGTGAAGGGGACTCCTACGAGCAGTACTTC.